The rows below give T cell receptor beta chains drawn from one sample of a study of radiation and T cells in renal cell carcinoma. The table came from immunoSEQ multiplex PCR; TCRdb's copy has only in-frame clones and leaves some out. The sample includes tens of thousands of clones, around 81% of them seen just once. Source: blood, taken from a patient whose treatment included radiotherapy and nephrectomy. Source of these receptors: a man aged 55-75 years with renal cell carcinoma. The CDR3 runs from the conserved cysteine through the conserved F or W. A D gene is named only where the DNA matches it firmly.

d_gene: .; v_gene: TRBV9; CDR3aa: CASRSGVNGELFF
d_gene: .; v_gene: TRBV5-6; CDR3aa: CASSGPSGNTIYF
d_gene: .; v_gene: TRBV7-8; CDR3aa: CASSLAGTGNNEQFF
d_gene: .; v_gene: TRBV4-1; CDR3aa: CASSLTSQETQYF
d_gene: TRBD1; v_gene: TRBV2; CDR3aa: CASSRGLQETQYF
d_gene: TRBD2; v_gene: TRBV7-3; CDR3aa: CASSLTGGPGRETQYF
d_gene: TRBD2; v_gene: TRBV2; CDR3aa: CASRPGLAGEAGELFF
d_gene: TRBD1; v_gene: TRBV19; CDR3aa: CASTSGTGMGWEQFF
d_gene: .; v_gene: TRBV19; CDR3aa: CASSIGWEPQHF
d_gene: TRBD1; v_gene: TRBV7-2; CDR3aa: CASSLSTGGETQYF
d_gene: .; v_gene: TRBV5-1; CDR3aa: CASSLAETQYF
d_gene: .; v_gene: TRBV18; CDR3aa: CASSPSSPETQYF
d_gene: TRBD2; v_gene: TRBV4-3; CDR3aa: CASSHENLAGGNTGELFF
d_gene: .; v_gene: TRBV7-2; CDR3aa: CASSSRTGNKNTEAFF
d_gene: .; v_gene: TRBV7-9; CDR3aa: CASSRTENTEAFF
d_gene: .; v_gene: TRBV6-5; CDR3aa: CASSPSSYEQYF
d_gene: .; v_gene: TRBV2; CDR3aa: CASIHPGGRATEAFF
d_gene: TRBD2; v_gene: TRBV10-3; CDR3aa: CAISDQRLAGEPDTQYF
d_gene: .; v_gene: TRBV7-2; CDR3aa: CASSERQDYGYTF
d_gene: .; v_gene: TRBV30; CDR3aa: CAWRRFGQMNTEAFF
d_gene: .; v_gene: TRBV12-5; CDR3aa: CASGPGTRGGYEKLFF
d_gene: TRBD1; v_gene: TRBV19; CDR3aa: CASSMPRTGATYEQYF
d_gene: TRBD2; v_gene: TRBV5-5; CDR3aa: CASSLAQPGLEETQYF
d_gene: TRBD1; v_gene: TRBV10-1; CDR3aa: CASSEGTGGNNEQFF
d_gene: TRBD2; v_gene: TRBV11-3; CDR3aa: CASTPGGSSYNEQFF
d_gene: .; v_gene: TRBV15; CDR3aa: CATSRNQRTEAFF
d_gene: .; v_gene: TRBV6-1; CDR3aa: CASSELRDPPQPQHF
d_gene: TRBD1; v_gene: TRBV10-2; CDR3aa: CASSDPGQGEGYTF
d_gene: TRBD2; v_gene: TRBV18; CDR3aa: CASSPDVSGRSNEQFF
d_gene: .; v_gene: TRBV29-1; CDR3aa: CSVAQTNYGYTF
d_gene: .; v_gene: TRBV11-2; CDR3aa: CASSLGVGAFF
d_gene: .; v_gene: TRBV10-3; CDR3aa: CAISETNQPQHF
d_gene: .; v_gene: TRBV5-6; CDR3aa: CASSPPGIDTQYF
d_gene: .; v_gene: TRBV5-1; CDR3aa: CASSLRGVDTTNEKLFF
d_gene: .; v_gene: TRBV11-3; CDR3aa: CASSLGGISGANVLTF
d_gene: .; v_gene: TRBV6-5; CDR3aa: CASSYHGGGNYGYTF
d_gene: .; v_gene: TRBV12-5; CDR3aa: CASGLDGVLKNTEAFF
d_gene: .; v_gene: TRBV19; CDR3aa: CASSIRGRNTEAFF
d_gene: .; v_gene: TRBV19; CDR3aa: CASSIGGRENTEAFF
d_gene: TRBD1; v_gene: TRBV7-9; CDR3aa: CASSRGTAYNEQFF